The clone carrying this TCR beta chain was counted at least ten times. The antigen is not known. This sample was included in a study of molecular identifiers for immune sequencing clone quantification. Overall study results and limits: The study found clones above 20 RNA copies held over 97% of effector molecules and under 1% in naive cells.

Previously described methods and listed TCR primers were employed for the bulk TCR libraries. MiXCR, run by TCRdb on the PCR reads, gives a single entry per CDR3 protein. The table lists 250,000 to 350,000 distinct CDR3 sequences, about a fifth of them singletons. Construction of naive CD8 libraries employed about 18,000 to 1,100,000 sorted cells together with 10%, 30% or 50% RNA. Naive CD8 T cells were FACS-sorted by CD8+CD4-CCR7+CD45RA+ markers. Unmatched junction bases numbered 9, after V lost 7 bases and J lost 5 bases. From germline, CDR1 is SQVTM and CDR2 ANQGSEA. The CDR3 runs 15 residues. The specimen sequenced was naive CD8+ T cells from blood, with Jurkat cell RNA spiked in. Documented subset: FACS-sorted CD8+CD4-CCR7+CD45RA+ naive T cells. The chain links TRBV29-1 to TRBJ2-3; 13 bases fit TRBD2. This receptor was identified in a human donor in good health. Some libraries in this study had Jurkat cell RNA spiked in. The CDR3 region has the DNA TGCAGCGCGTGGACTAGCGGGGGAATAGGAGATACGCAGTATTTT. It encodes CSAWTSGGIGDTQYF.